This T cell receptor (beta chain) came from a study of metastatic and nonmetastatic thyroid tumors. About the research overall: It was across blood and tumor or nodule tissue from malignant and benign thyroid patients that repertoires were compared.

TCRdb re-analyzed the PCR reads using MiXCR. This sample has tens of thousands of clones, with roughly 30% found just once. All patients were untreated before thyroid surgery. On this clone: A read error may produce the germline difference seen at one junction end.

The CDR3 extends over 15 amino acids. Germline CDR1 SGHRS, CDR2 YFSETQ. The sequence was obtained from a female donor with papillary thyroid cancer or a benign thyroid nodule (not recorded which). Some clones in this sample may be carry-over from other donors' samples. Sequencing input: blood. J is TRBJ2-5 and V is TRBV5-1; the D gene could be TRBD1 or TRBD2 (5 bases each). The DNA for the CDR3 is TGCGCCAGCAGCTTGCATCAAGGGGACCAAGATACCCAGTACTTC. It specifies CASSLHQGDQDTQYF.